This TCR beta chain was identified during a study of Ad26.COV2.S vaccination and SARS-CoV-2 variants. The overall study: Once or twice, 56 days apart, Ad26.COV2.S was delivered intramuscularly.

The CDR3 loop spans 16 amino acids. Looked up from germline, CDR1 is MNHEY and CDR2 is SVGEGT. The ends lost 2 bases at V and 2 bases at J; junction bases unmatched: 5. Treatment given: about 20 received Ad26.COV2.S at low or high dose, single or two shots; about five received placebo; per-sample allocation not given. Sampling was done on day 63 after the first vaccine or placebo injection. TCRdb's copy holds only in-frame clones and misses some; the assay was immunoSEQ multiplex PCR. The sample comprises under 250,000 clones, around nine tenths of which are singletons, and less than 3.5% rests with the top ten. This clone was observed a single time.

The source was peripheral blood, collected in a trial of Ad26.COV2.S vaccine versus placebo. This receptor was taken from a person aged 18-60 years who received the Ad26.COV2.S COVID-19 vaccine or a placebo. V usage is TRBV6-2 or TRBV6-3 and J usage is TRBJ2-3; 9 nucleotides match TRBD2. CDR3 nucleotide sequence: TGTGCCAGCAGTTACACGACTAGCGGCCTCACAGATACGCAGTATTTT. Translating gives CASSYTTSGLTDTQYF.